This T cell receptor beta chain is drawn from a study of OX40 agonist ivuxolimab in advanced cancers. The protocol was immunoSEQ multiplex PCR, while the TCRdb copy is restricted to in-frame clones and leaves out a portion. The profile covers 60,000 to 75,000 clones, with approximately 86% appearing a single time and 3.5% to 4% taken by the ten largest. Patients were excluded for autoimmune disease history or systemic immunosuppression. Germline V gene lookup returns CDR1 SGHVS and CDR2 FNYEAQ. Trimming took 1 base from V and 5 from J, leaving 11 bases between them. This CDR3 contains 15 residues. The clonotype comes from an adult with an advanced solid tumor such as melanoma, head and neck, liver or kidney cancer. V is TRBV7-6 and J is TRBJ1-4; D remains ambiguous. The source was CD4+ or CD8+ T cells sorted from blood, collected in a trial of the OX40 agonist ivuxolimab. CDR3 loop: CASSLDGRRNEKLFF. CDR3 coding DNA: TGTGCCAGCAGCTTAGATGGACGGAGAAATGAAAAACTGTTTTTT. Filled out from reference TRBV7-6 and TRBJ1-4, the complete variable domain reads GAGVSQSPRYKVTKRGQDVALRCDPISGHVSLYWYRQALGQGPEFLTYFNYEAQQDKSGLPNDRFSAERPEGSISTLTIQRTEQRDSAMYRCASSLDGRRNEKLFFGSGTQLSVL.